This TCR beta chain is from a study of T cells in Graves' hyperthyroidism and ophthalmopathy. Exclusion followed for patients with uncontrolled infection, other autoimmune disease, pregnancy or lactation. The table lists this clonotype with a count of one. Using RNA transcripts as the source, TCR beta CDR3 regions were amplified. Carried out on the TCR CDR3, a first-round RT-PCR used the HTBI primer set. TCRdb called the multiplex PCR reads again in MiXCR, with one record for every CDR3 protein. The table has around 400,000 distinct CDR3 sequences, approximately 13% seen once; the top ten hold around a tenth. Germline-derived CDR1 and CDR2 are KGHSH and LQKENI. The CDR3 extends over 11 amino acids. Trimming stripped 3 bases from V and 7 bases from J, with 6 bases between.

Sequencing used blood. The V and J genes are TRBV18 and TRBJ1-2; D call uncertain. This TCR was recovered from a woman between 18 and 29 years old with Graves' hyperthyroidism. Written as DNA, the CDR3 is TGTGCCAGCTCACCGTCACGTGGCTACACCTTC. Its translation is CASSPSRGYTF.